This is a list of T cell receptor beta chains from one sample in a study of T cell responses to AZD1222 COVID-19 vaccine. Produced via immunoSEQ multiplex PCR; TCRdb's table is partial and in-frame only. The repertoire holds more than 150,000 clones, with 90% as singletons. The sequencing here drew on peripheral blood, taken on day 0 of AZD1222 vaccination. Receptors were obtained from an adult in good health. Each CDR3 is given with its conserved first and last residue. Each record gives: D gene, clone size, V gene, J gene, CDR3 DNA, CDR3 protein. A D gene is named only where the DNA matches it firmly. The listing skips clone size in some rows; elsewhere it reads once, few, many or a size class.

>TRBD2|NA|TRBV10-3|TRBJ2-3
TGTGCCATCATGGTTGCGACTAGCGGATCCACAGATACGCAGTATTTT
CAIMVATSGSTDTQYF
>TRBD2|NA|TRBV29-1|TRBJ2-2
TGCAGCGTTGAAAGGCCTAGCGGAGTCAAAGGCTCCGGGGAGCTGTTTTTT
CSVERPSGVKGSGELFF
>TRBD2|NA|TRBV5-1|TRBJ2-1
TGCGCCAGCAGCTTGGGGACGGGACTAGCGGCGCGGAATGAGCAGTTCTTC
CASSLGTGLAARNEQFF
>NA|NA|TRBV11-2|TRBJ2-2
TGTGCCAGCAGCTTAGCGGAAGTACCGAACACCGGGGAGCTGTTTTTT
CASSLAEVPNTGELFF
>NA|NA|TRBV3-1/TRBV3-2|TRBJ2-7
TGTGCCAGCAGCCAAGGATACGAGCAGTACTTC
CASSQGYEQYF
>NA|NA|TRBV6-5|TRBJ2-2
TGTGCCAGCAGTTACCGGGCCCAAGTAAACACCGGGGAGCTGTTTTTT
CASSYRAQVNTGELFF
>TRBD2|NA|TRBV10-2|TRBJ2-2
TGCGCCAGCAATGAGTCGGCTAGCGGGCTGGGGGAGCTGTTTTTT
CASNESASGLGELFF
>TRBD2|once|TRBV28|TRBJ2-2
TGTGCCAGCAGTTTATCCACTAGCGGGTCACGGGGGGCCGGGGAGCTGTTTTTT
CASSLSTSGSRGAGELFF
>NA|NA|TRBV27|TRBJ1-1
TGTGCCAGCAGTTTACTCCCCCCTGGGGAAATGAACACTGAAGCTTTCTTT
CASSLLPPGEMNTEAFF
>TRBD1|NA|TRBV10-3|TRBJ2-7
TGTGCCATCAGTGAGCCGGGACAGGGACCCGAGCAGTACTTC
CAISEPGQGPEQYF
>NA|once|TRBV4-1|TRBJ2-7
TGCGCCAGCAGCCAAGATGTTGGCTACGAGCAGTACTTC
CASSQDVGYEQYF
>TRBD1|NA|TRBV6-5|TRBJ1-1
TGTGCCAGCAGTTACCCGACAGGGGGCACTGAAGCTTTCTTT
CASSYPTGGTEAFF
>TRBD1|NA|TRBV9|TRBJ2-7
TGTGCCAGCAGCCCGGACCTGGGGGACAGGGGCCACGAGCAGTACTTC
CASSPDLGDRGHEQYF
>NA|NA|TRBV5-1|TRBJ1-5
TGCGCCAGCAGCTTGGGACAAAATAGCAATCAGCCCCAGCATTTT
CASSLGQNSNQPQHF
>NA|NA|TRBV4-1|TRBJ1-2
TGCGCCAGCAGCCAAATCCCAAAAGACTATGGCTACACCTTC
CASSQIPKDYGYTF
>NA|NA|TRBV7-2|TRBJ1-5
TGTGCCAGCAGCCCCCGAACCGGGACCTGGGATCAGCCCCAGCATTTT
CASSPRTGTWDQPQHF
>NA|once|TRBV7-3|TRBJ1-1
TGTGCCAGCAGCTTACACCCATTCACCACTGAAGCTTTCTTT
CASSLHPFTTEAFF
>TRBD1|NA|TRBV5-6|TRBJ1-2
TGTGCCAGCAGCCTGGGACAGGACTATGGCTACACCTTC
CASSLGQDYGYTF
>TRBD2|NA|TRBV7-2|TRBJ2-5
TGTGCCAGCAGCTTAAAGAGCGGGAGAAGAGGAGAGACCCAGTACTTC
CASSLKSGRRGETQYF
>NA|NA|TRBV7-9|TRBJ2-5
TGTGCCAGCAGCTTAGGGCTGAGGGCGTACCAAGAGACCCAGTACTTC
CASSLGLRAYQETQYF
>NA|NA|TRBV15|TRBJ1-5
TGTGCCACCAGCAGAGATCGGAGGGGGGAATATCAGCCCCAGCATTTT
CATSRDRRGEYQPQHF
>NA|NA|TRBV11-1|TRBJ1-6
TGTGCCAGCGGAAACCAGGGGTCGAATTCACCCCTCCACTTT
CASGNQGSNSPLHF
>TRBD2|NA|TRBV27|TRBJ2-5
TGTGCCAGCAGTGTGCTAGCGGGAGTACAAGAGACCCAGTACTTC
CASSVLAGVQETQYF
>NA|once|TRBV4-1|TRBJ2-7
TGCGCCAGCAGCTCGCGACTAGGGGACACACCGGGGGAGCAGTACTTC
CASSSRLGDTPGEQYF
>TRBD2|NA|TRBV28|TRBJ2-1
TGTGCCAGCAGTTTGACTAGCGGGAGAGGCAATGAGCAGTTCTTC
CASSLTSGRGNEQFF
>TRBD1|NA|TRBV27|TRBJ1-1
TGTGCCAGCAGTTTACTGACAGGGGGCCTCACTGAAGCTTTCTTT
CASSLLTGGLTEAFF
>TRBD2|NA|TRBV5-6|TRBJ2-7
TGTGCCAGCAGCTTGGATGTGGCGGGAGCTTCCTACGAGCAGTACTTC
CASSLDVAGASYEQYF
>TRBD2|NA|TRBV7-9|TRBJ2-7
TGTGCCAGCAGCCCCCTCGGACTAGCGGGAGTAGTCGAGCAGTACTTC
CASSPLGLAGVVEQYF
>NA|once|TRBV7-9|TRBJ2-1
TGTGCCAGCAGCTTCCGGGGCTCCTACAATGAGCAGTTCTTC
CASSFRGSYNEQFF
>TRBD1|NA|TRBV12-3/TRBV12-4|TRBJ2-7
TGTGCCAGCAGCCGGGACAGTATCTACGAGCAGTACTTC
CASSRDSIYEQYF
>NA|NA|TRBV23-1|TRBJ1-1
TGCGCCAGCAGTCAAAAGGACCAGGACCCTGAAGCTTTCTTT
CASSQKDQDPEAFF
>TRBD2|NA|TRBV28|TRBJ2-3
TGTGCCAGCCAGACAGGGGGACTAGCGGGAGTAGATACGCAGTATTTT
CASQTGGLAGVDTQYF
>NA|once|TRBV7-5|TRBJ2-1
TGTGCCAGAAGCTTTGCCGGGACAGGGGGCTTTTATAGCCATGAGCAGTTCTTC
CARSFAGTGGFYSHEQFF
>NA|NA|TRBV19|TRBJ1-5
TGTGCCAGTAGTATAGACCCGAGTTTTGTGTACCCCCAGCATTTT
CASSIDPSFVYPQHF
>TRBD1|few|TRBV28|TRBJ2-2
TGTGCCAGCAGAGGACAGGGGGGCACCGGGGAGCTGTTTTTT
CASRGQGGTGELFF
>NA|NA|TRBV19|TRBJ2-7
TGTGCCAGTAGTATAGATCCGGGGGCGGCTTTCTACGAGCAGTACTTC
CASSIDPGAAFYEQYF
>NA|NA|TRBV7-9|TRBJ1-1
TGTGCCAGCAGCCACCCAACAGGGGAAGCTTTCTTT
CASSHPTGEAFF
>NA|NA|TRBV6-5|TRBJ1-5
TGTGCCAGCAGTTACTCCTACGGGGGCGGTCAGCCCCAGCATTTT
CASSYSYGGGQPQHF
>NA|NA|TRBV7-2|TRBJ2-5
NA
CASSFGPGSWETQYF
>TRBD1|once|TRBV19|TRBJ1-4
TGTGCCAGTAGTATTACCAGGGGGCGAGGAAAACTGTTTTTT
CASSITRGRGKLFF
>TRBD1|NA|TRBV4-2|TRBJ1-1
TGTGCCAGCAGCCAAGAGACAGGGATGAACACTGAAGCTTTCTTT
CASSQETGMNTEAFF
>NA|NA|TRBV18|TRBJ2-5
TGTGCCAGCTCACCGCGAGGGTGGGAGACCCAGTACTTC
CASSPRGWETQYF
>NA|once|TRBV28|TRBJ2-3
TGTGCCAGCAGTTTACGAGGACAGCACACAGATACGCAGTATTTT
CASSLRGQHTDTQYF
>TRBD2|NA|TRBV7-3|TRBJ2-1
TGTGCCAGCAGCTTAACGGAGCGGGGGGAACAGTTCTTC
CASSLTERGEQFF
>TRBD1|NA|TRBV5-1|TRBJ1-2
TGCGCCAGCAGCTTGGTTCCGTCGGCAGGGGGGCATGGCTACACCTTC
CASSLVPSAGGHGYTF
>TRBD1|NA|TRBV11-2|TRBJ2-5
TGTGCCAGCAGCGTTGGGACAGAAGAGACCCAGTACTTC
CASSVGTEETQYF
>NA|NA|TRBV30|TRBJ1-5
TGTGCCTGGAGTAATCAGGCCAGCAATCAGCCCCAGCATTTT
CAWSNQASNQPQHF
>NA|NA|TRBV6-2/TRBV6-3|TRBJ2-3
TGTGCCAGCAGTCTGGGGGGAGGCCCAGATACGCAGTATTTT
CASSLGGGPDTQYF
>TRBD1|NA|TRBV25-1|TRBJ2-2
TGTGCCAGCACTCAATCTGGGACAGGGTCGACCGGGGAGCTGTTTTTT
CASTQSGTGSTGELFF
>NA|NA|TRBV5-1|TRBJ1-1
TGCGCCAGCAGCTTTTCAGGGAACACTGAAGCTTTCTTT
CASSFSGNTEAFF
>NA|NA|TRBV29-1|TRBJ1-5
NA
CSPSLGTGVYRCNQPQHF
>NA|NA|TRBV6-2/TRBV6-3|TRBJ1-5
TGTGCCAGCAGTTACGCCCGACAGAGCAATCAGCCCCAGCATTTT
CASSYARQSNQPQHF
>NA|NA|TRBV11-3|TRBJ2-1
TGTGCCAGCAGCTTAGGTGGCGGCGGATACAATGAGCAGTTCTTC
CASSLGGGGYNEQFF
>NA|NA|TRBV7-6|TRBJ2-7
TGTGCCAGCAGCCCGACGGCTTATCACTACGAGCAGTACTTC
CASSPTAYHYEQYF
>NA|NA|TRBV20-1|TRBJ1-5
TGCAGTGCTAGTCGGGGGACGTATCAGCCCCAGCATTTT
CSASRGTYQPQHF
>NA|once|TRBV19|TRBJ1-2
TGTGCCAGTAGATATGAACAGGCTGGTGGCTACACCTTC
CASRYEQAGGYTF
>NA|NA|TRBV7-2|TRBJ2-4
TGTGCCAGCAGCTTTGGGGTATACTTGAACATTCAGTACTTC
CASSFGVYLNIQYF